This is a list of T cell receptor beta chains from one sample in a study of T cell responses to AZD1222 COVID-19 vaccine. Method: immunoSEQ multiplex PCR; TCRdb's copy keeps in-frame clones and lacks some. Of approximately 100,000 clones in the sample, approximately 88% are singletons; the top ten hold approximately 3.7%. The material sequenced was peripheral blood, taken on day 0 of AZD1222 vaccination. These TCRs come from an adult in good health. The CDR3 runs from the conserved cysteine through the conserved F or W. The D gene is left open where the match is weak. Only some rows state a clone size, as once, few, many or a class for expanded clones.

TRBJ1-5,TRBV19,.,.,TGTGCCAGTAGTATATTAGGGAGCAATCAGCCCCAGCATTTT,CASSILGSNQPQHF
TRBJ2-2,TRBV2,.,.,TGTGCCAGCAGAGGGACCGGGGAGCTGTTTTTT,CASRGTGELFF
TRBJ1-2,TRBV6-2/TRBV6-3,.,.,TGTGCCAGCAGTTACGTGCGGGAAAAAGCTAACTATGGCTACACCTTC,CASSYVREKANYGYTF
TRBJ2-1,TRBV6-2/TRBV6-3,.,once,TGTGCCAGCAGTTACTCAACAGAGGACAATGAGCAGTTCTTC,CASSYSTEDNEQFF
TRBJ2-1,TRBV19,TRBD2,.,TGTGCCAGTAGTTTCACCCTACTAGCGGGGACCTACAATGAGCAGTTCTTC,CASSFTLLAGTYNEQFF
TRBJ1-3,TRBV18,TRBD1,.,TGTGCCAGCTCCCCCAGGGGGGATTCTGGAAACACCATATATTTT,CASSPRGDSGNTIYF
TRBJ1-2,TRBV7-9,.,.,TGTGCCAGCAGCTTGAGCGGGAAGGAAGGCTACACCTTC,CASSLSGKEGYTF
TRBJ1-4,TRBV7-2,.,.,TGTGCCAGCAGCCTAGAGCCCCAGGGATGGTTTGAAAAACTGTTTTTT,CASSLEPQGWFEKLFF
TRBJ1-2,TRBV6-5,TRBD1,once,TGTGCCAGCAGTTACATGCAGGGGGCTTTTGGCTACACCTTC,CASSYMQGAFGYTF
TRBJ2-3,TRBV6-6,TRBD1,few,TGTGCCAGCAGTTACGGGACAGACTCAGATACGCAGTATTTT,CASSYGTDSDTQYF
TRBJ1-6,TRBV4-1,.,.,TGCGCCAGCAGCCCGATTGCGTCCTATAATTCACCCCTCCACTTT,CASSPIASYNSPLHF
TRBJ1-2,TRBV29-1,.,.,TGCAGCGTTGAGATAGGGACGGATTATGGCTACACCTTC,CSVEIGTDYGYTF
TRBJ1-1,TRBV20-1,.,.,TGCAGTGCTTCGGCCGGTGAAGCTTTCTTT,CSASAGEAFF
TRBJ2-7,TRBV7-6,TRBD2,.,TGTGCCAGCAGCGCAAGACTAGCGGGGGCAATCTACGAGCAGTACTTC,CASSARLAGAIYEQYF
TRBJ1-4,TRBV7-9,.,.,TGTGCCAGCAGCTCCCTGGCCACGGGTAATGAAAAACTGTTTTTT,CASSSLATGNEKLFF
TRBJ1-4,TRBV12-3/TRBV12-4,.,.,TGTGCCAGCAGTTTCGACGGCTATGAAAAACTGTTTTTT,CASSFDGYEKLFF
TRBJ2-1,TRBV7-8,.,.,TGTGCCAGCAGCTTAGCGCGGTCTGGAGGCTACAATGAGCAGTTCTTC,CASSLARSGGYNEQFF
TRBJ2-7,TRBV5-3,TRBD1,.,TGTGCCACCTTAGGGCCGGGACAGGTCCCCTACGAGCAGTACTTC,CATLGPGQVPYEQYF
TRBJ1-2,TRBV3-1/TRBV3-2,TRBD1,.,TGTGCCAGCAGCCCAACAGGGGTGGCATATGGCTACACCTTC,CASSPTGVAYGYTF
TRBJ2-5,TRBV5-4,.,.,TGTGCCAGCAGCTTCAGGGGTGGGGAGACCCAGTACTTC,CASSFRGGETQYF
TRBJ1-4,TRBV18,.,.,TGTGCCAGCTCACGACGAGGGCTGGAGGAAAAACTGTTTTTT,CASSRRGLEEKLFF
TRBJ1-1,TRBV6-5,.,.,TGTGCCAGCAGTTACTCGAGGGGCCTTAAAGCTTTCTTT,CASSYSRGLKAFF
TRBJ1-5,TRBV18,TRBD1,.,TGTGCCAGCTCACCGTTGAGGGGGCGGGATCAGCCCCAGCATTTT,CASSPLRGRDQPQHF
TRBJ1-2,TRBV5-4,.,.,TGTGCCAGCAGCTGGGGTGATGGTATAGGCTACACCTTC,CASSWGDGIGYTF
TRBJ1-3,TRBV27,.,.,TGTGCCAGCAGAGGCTCTGGAAACACCATATATTTT,CASRGSGNTIYF
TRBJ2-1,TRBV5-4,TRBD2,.,TGTGCCAGCAGCTTGGGACTAGCGGGGGGGCCCAGGTTCTTC,CASSLGLAGGPRFF
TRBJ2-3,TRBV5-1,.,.,TGCGCCAGCAGCACGGGACGGTCGGGGGATACGCAGTATTTT,CASSTGRSGDTQYF
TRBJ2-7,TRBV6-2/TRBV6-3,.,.,TGTGCCAGCAGTCGCCTTGACGGTGTCTACGAGCAGTACTTC,CASSRLDGVYEQYF
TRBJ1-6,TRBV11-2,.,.,TGTGCCAGCACCGAGGAGAGCTCCTATAATTCACCCCTCCACTTT,CASTEESSYNSPLHF
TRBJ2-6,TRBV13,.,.,TGTGCCAGCAGCCGACCCCACTCTGGGGCCAACGTCCTGACTTTC,CASSRPHSGANVLTF
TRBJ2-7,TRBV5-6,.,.,TGTGCCAGCAGCCTTACCGGACTGCACCCCTACGAGCAGTACTTC,CASSLTGLHPYEQYF
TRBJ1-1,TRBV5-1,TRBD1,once,TGCGCCAGCAGCTCGACAGGGGACACTGAAGCTTTCTTT,CASSSTGDTEAFF
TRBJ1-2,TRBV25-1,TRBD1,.,TGTGCCAGCAGGGGACAGCCTTATGGCTACACCTTC,CASRGQPYGYTF
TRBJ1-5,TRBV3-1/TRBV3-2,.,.,TGTGCCAGCAGCCAAGATCGGGGGGGTCAGCCCCAGCATTTT,CASSQDRGGQPQHF
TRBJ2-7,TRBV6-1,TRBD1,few,TGTGCCAGCAGTGAGGGGACAGGGGCCTCCTACGAGCAGTACTTC,CASSEGTGASYEQYF
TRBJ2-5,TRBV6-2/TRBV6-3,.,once,TGTGCCAGCAGTTACTCGCGGGGGCGCGGGCAAGAGACCCAGTACTTC,CASSYSRGRGQETQYF
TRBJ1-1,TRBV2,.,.,TGTGCCAGCCGAGAAGCTGAAGCTTTCTTT,CASREAEAFF